The 14 T cell receptor beta chains presented below share a single source sample, sequenced in a study of T cells in Graves' hyperthyroidism and ophthalmopathy. It was RNA transcripts that yielded the amplified TCR beta CDR3 regions. HTBI primers were employed in a first-round RT-PCR of the TCR CDR3. TCRdb used MiXCR to reprocess the multiplex PCR reads, holding one entry per CDR3 protein. The sample records roughly 35,000 distinct CDR3 sequences, approximately 50% being singletons. The sequenced material came from blood. The origin of the receptors is a woman aged 40-49 years with Graves' ophthalmopathy.

With regard to this clonotype: Relative to the germline gene, one junction end is altered; a read error may explain this. The chain combines TRBV2 with TRBJ2-1, with 8 bases identical to TRBD2. Germline-derived CDR1 and CDR2 are SNHLY and FYNNEI. The CDR3 spans 14 residues. Here the CDR3 reads CVSSFAGGRNEQFF. The DNA of the CDR3 is TGTGTCAGCAGTTTTGCGGGGGGCCGCAATGAGCAGTTCTTC. The full variable domain, its missing parts supplied by reference TRBV2 and TRBJ2-1, is EPEVTQTPSHQVTQMGQEVILRCVPISNHLYFYWYRQILGQKVEFLVSFYNNEISEKSEIFDDQFSVERPDGSNFTLKIRSTKLEDSAMYFCVSSFAGGRNEQFFGPGTRLTVL.

The V call is TRBV11-3, the J call TRBJ1-6; TRBD1 aligns across 7 bases. The CDR3 runs 14 residues. V dropped 7 bases and J dropped 9; count of bases not matched to a gene: 9. Germline CDR1 and CDR2: SGHNT and YENEEA. CDR3 sequence reads: CASNCDRATSPLHF. CDR3 DNA: TGTGCCAGCAACTGTGACAGGGCTACTTCACCCCTCCACTTT.

This chain uses TRBV12-3 or TRBV12-4 with TRBJ1-1; 10 bases line up with TRBD1. V lost 5 bases, J lost 10 bases, and 4 bases stayed unmatched. The length of the CDR3 is 12 residues. The CDR3 loop is CASSGTGVGAFF. The CDR3 region has the DNA TGTGCCAGCAGTGGGACAGGGGTAGGAGCTTTCTTT.

This clonotype has a count of ten or more. This may be a read error: a much more frequent sequence differs by one nucleotide. The V gene is TRBV12-3 or TRBV12-4, the J gene TRBJ2-1, with D perhaps TRBD2 (6 bases). Trimming removed 6 bases from V and 14 bases from J, with 14 bases in between. There are 11 residues in the CDR3. CDR3 in amino acids: CASRRERVEFF. The CDR3, as DNA: TGTGCCAGCAGACGCGAGCGGGTAGAGTTCTTC.

This clonotype was recorded at least ten times. The V and J genes are TRBV5-1 and TRBJ1-4; TRBD1 matches 8 bases. From germline, CDR1 is SGHRS and CDR2 YFSETQ. The CDR3 spans 14 residues. The trim removed 0 bases at V and 5 bases at J, leaving 0 bases unmatched. This chain's CDR3 is CASSLGTGNEKLFF. The CDR3 DNA is TGCGCCAGCAGCTTGGGGACAGGGAATGAAAAACTGTTTTTT.

This clonotype was seen many times. CDR3 DNA: TGTGCCTGGACTCTACGGTCGAGCGATACGCAGTATTTT. This codes for CAWTLRSSDTQYF. The gene calls are TRBV30 and TRBJ2-3; D remains unclear. V shed 4 bases and J shed 6 bases, with 14 bases lying between them. The CDR3 has 13 residues. The V gene's germline CDR1 is GTSNPN and CDR2 SVGIG (reference sequence). Looking up the rest from reference TRBV30 and TRBJ2-3 gives the full variable domain: SQTIHQWPATLVQPVGSPLSLECTVEGTSNPNLYWYRQAAGRGLQLLFYSVGIGQISSEVPQNLSASRPQDRQFILSSKKLLLSDSGFYLCAWTLRSSDTQYFGPGTRLTVL.

This clonotype showed up just once. Here the CDR3 omits its conserved ending phenylalanine or tryptophan, so a read error is the likely source. This sequence joins TRBV5-4 and TRBJ2-5; TRBD2 aligns across 14 bases. J lost 5 bases, V lost 7 bases, and 16 bases had no gene match. Per germline, CDR1 SGHNT and CDR2 YYREEE (reference sequence). This CDR3 comprises 18 residues. The CDR3 loop reads CASGWGLAGALPGETQYC. For the CDR3, the DNA is TGTGCCAGCGGCTGGGGACTAGCGGGGGCTTTACCCGGGGAGACCCAGTACTGC.

The J gene is TRBJ1-1, the V gene TRBV29-1; a possible D gene is TRBD1 (6 bases). This CDR3 has 11 residues. The germline V gene encodes CDR1 SQVTM and CDR2 ANQGSEA. V shed 7 bases and J shed 7 bases, with 13 bases lying between them. DNA for the CDR3: TGCAGCGCTGTGACAGGCGGTGAAGCTTTCTTT. Its protein is CSAVTGGEAFF.

The chain employs TRBV29-1 and TRBJ1-2, with a possible D match to TRBD1 (5 bases). Germline CDR1 is SQVTM and CDR2 is ANQGSEA. Trimming left V 6 bases short and J 1 base short, with 21 bases between. The CDR3 length is 16 residues. In DNA form, the CDR3 reads TGCAGCGTCGATAAACCAGACAGAACCAATAACTATGGCTACACCTTC. Translation gives CSVDKPDRTNNYGYTF.

This chain uses TRBV20-1 with TRBJ1-2; 7 nucleotides line up with TRBD1. The CDR3 is 13 residues long. CDR1 and CDR2 (germline): DFQATT, SNEGSKA (reference sequence). V lost 6 bases and J lost 4; bases outside the gene matches: 8. The CDR3 sequence is CSASTGAAYGYTF. The CDR3 DNA follows: TGCAGTGCATCTACAGGGGCTGCCTATGGCTACACCTTC.

By sample share, this clonotype is medium-sized. J is TRBJ1-6 and V is TRBV9; D unclear. Trimming stripped 9 bases from V and 3 bases from J, with 10 bases between. The CDR3 contains 13 residues. The germline V gene encodes CDR1 SGDLS and CDR2 YYNGEE. CDR3 residues: CATGRDYNSPLHF. The CDR3 DNA follows: TGTGCCACCGGTCGGGACTATAATTCACCCCTCCACTTT.

In the case of this clonotype: The junction shows a germline mismatch at one end, possibly a read error. The rearrangement joins TRBV5-5 to TRBJ1-3, with D uncertain. CDR1 and CDR2 (germline): SGHKS, YYEKEE (reference sequence). This CDR3 spans 13 amino acids. CDR3 DNA sequence: TGTGCCAGCACCATAACGACTGGGAACACCATATATTTT. Protein product: CASTITTGNTIYF.

In this sample, this clonotype turned up many times. The gene calls are TRBV2 and TRBJ2-1, with no clear D. The germline V and J ends were trimmed by 3 bases and 10 bases, with 7 bases remaining between them. Germline V gene data show CDR1 as SNHLY and CDR2 as FYNNEI. This CDR3 contains 11 residues. The DNA of the CDR3 is TGTGCCAGCAGTGACCGTCAGGAGCAGTTCTTC. Translation gives CASSDRQEQFF.

The rearrangement uses TRBV9 and TRBJ2-7; a possible D gene is TRBD1 (5 bases). Germline V gives CDR1 SGDLS, CDR2 YYNGEE. The CDR3 is 13 amino acids. V lost 4 bases and J 5 bases, leaving 13 bases between the germline ends. This CDR3 is CASSIPTGHEQYF. The CDR3 coding sequence is TGTGCCAGCAGCATCCCCACAGGCCACGAGCAGTACTTC.